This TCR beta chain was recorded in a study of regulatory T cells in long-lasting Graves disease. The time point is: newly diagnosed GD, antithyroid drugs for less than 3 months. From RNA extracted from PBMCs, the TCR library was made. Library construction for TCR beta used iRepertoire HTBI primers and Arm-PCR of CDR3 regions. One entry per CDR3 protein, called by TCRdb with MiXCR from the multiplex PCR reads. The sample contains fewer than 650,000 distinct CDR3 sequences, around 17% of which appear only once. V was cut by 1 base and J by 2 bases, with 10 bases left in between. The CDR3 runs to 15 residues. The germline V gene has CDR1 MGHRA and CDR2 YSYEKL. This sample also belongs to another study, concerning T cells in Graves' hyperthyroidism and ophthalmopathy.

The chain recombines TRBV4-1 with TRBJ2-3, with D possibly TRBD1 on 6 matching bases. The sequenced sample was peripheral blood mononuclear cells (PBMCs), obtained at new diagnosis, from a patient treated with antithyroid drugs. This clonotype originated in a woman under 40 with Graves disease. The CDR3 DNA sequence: TGCGCCAGCAGCCAAGTGCCAGGGGTCACAGATACGCAGTATTTT. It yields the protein CASSQVPGVTDTQYF.